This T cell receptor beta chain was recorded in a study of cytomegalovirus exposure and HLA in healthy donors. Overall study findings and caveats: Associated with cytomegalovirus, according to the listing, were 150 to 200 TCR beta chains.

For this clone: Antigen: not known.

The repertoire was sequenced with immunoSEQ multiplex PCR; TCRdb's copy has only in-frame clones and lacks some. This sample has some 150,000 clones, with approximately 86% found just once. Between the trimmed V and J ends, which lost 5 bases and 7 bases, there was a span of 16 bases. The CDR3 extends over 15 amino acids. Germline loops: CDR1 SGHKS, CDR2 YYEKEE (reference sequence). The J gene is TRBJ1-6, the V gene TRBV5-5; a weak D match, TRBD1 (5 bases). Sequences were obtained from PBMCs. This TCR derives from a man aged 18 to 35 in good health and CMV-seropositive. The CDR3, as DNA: TGTGCCAGCAGGGGCGGGGGTCTCGGGAATTCACCCCTCCACTTT. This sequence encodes CASRGGGLGNSPLHF.